Each of the 21 T cell receptor beta chains below was sequenced from the same sample in a study of cytomegalovirus exposure and HLA in healthy donors (dated by TCRdb to 2016 to 2017). Library preparation was by the immunoSEQ multiplex PCR assay. The multiplex PCR relied on a mix of 60 forward primers for TCR Vbeta segments and 13 reverse primers for TCR Jbeta segments. What TCRdb holds here is the immuneACCESS table cut down to in-frame rearrangements. Part of the clones is not present; checked against another copy, under half of the missing clones reflect an unresolved V gene, and the others are unexplained. This sample is represented by fewer than 90,000 clones; about 76% of them were singletons. Jointly, the top ten make up about 15% of the sample. The sequencing input was PBMCs. The receptors originated from a woman aged 40-49 years in good health and CMV-seropositive.

This chain links TRBV27 with TRBJ2-1, with TRBD1 as a possible D gene (6 bases). Looked up from germline, CDR1 is MNHEY and CDR2 is SMNVEV (reference sequence). V shed 3 bases and J shed 4 bases, with 16 bases lying between them. This CDR3 is 16 amino acids long. In nucleotides, the CDR3 is TGTGCCAGCAGTTTCCCCGGGACAAGGAATTACAATGAGCAGTTCTTC. Protein product: CASSFPGTRNYNEQFF.

V usage is TRBV9 and J usage is TRBJ2-3, with 8 bases that match TRBD2. This CDR3 spans 16 amino acids. The J segment lost 2 bases and the V segment lost 0 bases, leaving 5 bases of the junction unmatched. Per the germline V gene, CDR1 is SGDLS and CDR2 is YYNGEE. The CDR3 region is CASSVVGAGVTDTQYF. CDR3 sequence (DNA): TGTGCCAGCAGCGTAGTGGGAGCGGGAGTCACAGATACGCAGTATTTT.

V and J are TRBV7-8 and TRBJ1-5; D is ambiguous. The CDR3 length is 13 residues. Trimming removed 2 bases at V and 0 bases at J, with 2 bases between. From germline, CDR1 is SGHVS and CDR2 FQNEAQ. DNA for the CDR3: TGTGCCAGCAGCTTACGTAGCAATCAGCCCCAGCATTTT. It is translated as CASSLRSNQPQHF.

The chain is built from TRBV2 and TRBJ1-4; 9 nucleotides line up with TRBD1. From germline, CDR1 is SNHLY and CDR2 FYNNEI. The CDR3 contains 17 residues. The V segment lost 6 bases and the J segment 3 bases; nucleotides outside the gene matches: 11. The CDR3 DNA is TGTGCCAGCAGAGGGACAGGGAAAAGGGGACCTAATGAAAAACTGTTTTTT. Protein sequence: CASRGTGKRGPNEKLFF. The full variable domain, with the rest looked up from reference TRBV2 and TRBJ1-4, is EPEVTQTPSHQVTQMGQEVILRCVPISNHLYFYWYRQILGQKVEFLVSFYNNEISEKSEIFDDQFSVERPDGSNFTLKIRSTKLEDSAMYFCASRGTGKRGPNEKLFFGSGTQLSVL.

This clone was counted a single time. The chain links TRBV19 to TRBJ2-3, with D possibly being TRBD2 (5 bases). V dropped 5 bases and J dropped 2 bases, with 11 bases sitting between them. The CDR3 consists of 14 residues. Germline V gene sequence: CDR1 LNHDA, CDR2 SQIVND (reference sequence). CDR3 DNA sequence: TGTGCCAGTAGTCTCACGGGAAACACAGATACGCAGTATTTT. Protein product: CASSLTGNTDTQYF.

This clone has a single count. The chain links TRBV4-1 to TRBJ1-4; D unclear. Germline V lookup: CDR1 MGHRA, CDR2 YSYEKL. V was trimmed by 4 bases and J by 8 bases, leaving 8 bases between them. This CDR3 has 12 residues. The CDR3 is CASSLDGEKLFF. In DNA, the CDR3 is TGCGCCAGCAGCCTTGACGGGGAAAAACTGTTTTTT.

V gene TRBV6-5 combines with J gene TRBJ2-3; D perhaps matches TRBD2 (5 bases). This CDR3 has 15 residues. Germline assignment: CDR1 MNHEY and CDR2 SVGAGI. Trimming stripped 0 bases from V and 0 bases from J, with 7 bases between. The CDR3 loop is CASSYSGGSTDTQYF. CDR3 nucleotide sequence: TGTGCCAGCAGTTACTCAGGCGGGAGCACAGATACGCAGTATTTT.

The chain combines TRBV28 with TRBJ1-5, with TRBD1 matching over 7 bases. CDR3 length: 14 amino acids. Germline lookup yields CDR1 MDHEN and CDR2 SYDVKM. V lost 7 bases to trimming and J lost 7 bases; unmatched junction nucleotides: 10. CDR3 amino acids: CASISKGAGQPQHF. DNA of the CDR3: TGTGCCAGCATCTCAAAGGGGGCAGGGCAGCCCCAGCATTTT.

The gene calls are TRBV4-3 and TRBJ1-4, with D hard to call. V was trimmed by 0 bases and J by 4 bases, leaving 9 bases between them. This CDR3 is built from 15 residues. The germline V gene encodes CDR1 LGHNA and CDR2 YSLEER. The CDR3 sequence is CASSQDGLRNEKLFF. DNA for the CDR3: TGCGCCAGCAGCCAAGACGGACTGCGTAATGAAAAACTGTTTTTT.

This chain links TRBV28 with TRBJ2-7; a weak D match, TRBD1 (5 bases). V was trimmed by 6 bases and J by 0 bases, leaving 18 bases between them. Germline values: CDR1 MDHEN, CDR2 SYDVKM. The CDR3 runs to 16 residues. CDR3 nucleotide sequence: TGTGCCAGCAGCCCAGCAGGTCAGGGAAGCTCCTACGAGCAGTACTTC. This encodes CASSPAGQGSSYEQYF.

The chain recombines TRBV27 with TRBJ1-2; possibly TRBD1 for D (5 bases). V was cut by 7 bases and J by 3 bases, with 18 bases left in between. CDR3 length: 15 residues. Germline loops: CDR1 MNHEY, CDR2 SMNVEV (reference sequence). This CDR3 is CASTSSSRGDYGYTF. Written as DNA, the CDR3 is TGTGCCAGCACGTCATCCTCTCGGGGGGACTATGGCTACACCTTC.

This sequence joins TRBV6-1 and TRBJ2-3; TRBD2 matches at 7 bases. Trimming at V came to 3 bases and at J to 6 bases, leaving 6 bases not matched to a gene. The germline V gene encodes CDR1 MNHNS and CDR2 SASEGT. The CDR3 spans 14 residues. The CDR3 reads CASSERAGADTQYF. CDR3 coding DNA: TGTGCCAGCAGTGAGCGTGCGGGAGCCGATACGCAGTATTTT.

The chain employs TRBV29-1 and TRBJ1-1; D remains unclear. Trimming removed 3 bases from V and 5 bases from J, with 10 bases in between. Germline lookup yields CDR1 SQVTM and CDR2 ANQGSEA. The length of the CDR3 is 12 residues. The CDR3 coding sequence is TGCAGCGTTGAGAGGCGGCGGACTGAAGCTTTCTTT. Translating it yields CSVERRRTEAFF.

The V call is TRBV4-1, the J call TRBJ1-1; perhaps TRBD1 as D (6 bases). The V gene's germline CDR1 is MGHRA and CDR2 YSYEKL. The CDR3 loop spans 17 amino acids. The V gene lost 4 bases and the J gene lost 3 bases, with 21 bases spanning the gap. The CDR3, as DNA: TGCGCCAGCAGCCCTAATGCGGGGGCGATCGGGTACACTGAAGCTTTCTTT. Amino acids: CASSPNAGAIGYTEAFF.

This clone was seen once. The chain joins TRBV7-2 to TRBJ2-6; a weak D match, TRBD1 (6 bases). V was trimmed by 5 bases and J by 0 bases, leaving 11 bases between them. The CDR3 is 16 residues long. CDR1 is SGHTA and CDR2 is FQGNSA in the germline V gene. DNA of the CDR3: TGTGCCAGCAGCCAAGGACAGCGCTCTGGGGCCAACGTCCTGACTTTC. Translating gives CASSQGQRSGANVLTF. Combining the CDR3 with reference TRBV7-2 and TRBJ2-6 gives the whole variable domain GAGVSQSPSNKVTEKGKDVELRCDPISGHTALYWYRQSLGQGLEFLIYFQGNSAPDKSGLPSDRFSAERTGGSVSTLTIQRTQQEDSAVYLCASSQGQRSGANVLTFGAGSRLTVL.

The CDR3 here is CASSLVPGGNYGYTF. The CDR3 region has the DNA TGCGCCAGCAGCTTGGTTCCAGGGGGGAACTATGGCTACACCTTC. The rearrangement links TRBV5-1 to TRBJ1-2, with 7 nucleotides matching TRBD1. The CDR3 has 15 amino acids. Germline V lookup: CDR1 SGHRS, CDR2 YFSETQ. V lost 0 bases and J lost 2; bases outside the gene matches: 4.

A few counts support this clone. J is TRBJ2-5 and V is TRBV25-1; TRBD2 matches 8 bases. The germline gives CDR1 MGHDK, CDR2 SYGVNS. This CDR3 contains 15 residues. V lost 2 bases and J lost 4; bases outside the gene matches: 6. CDR3 amino acids: CASSEPLLAGETQYF. The CDR3 DNA reads TGTGCCAGCAGTGAACCCCTTCTAGCGGGAGAGACCCAGTACTTC.

This sequence joins TRBV5-1 and TRBJ1-1; 8 bases match TRBD1. V lost 2 bases and J lost 3; bases outside the gene matches: 6. Germline V gene lookup returns CDR1 SGHRS and CDR2 YFSETQ. The CDR3 spans 15 residues. The CDR3 DNA reads TGCGCCAGCAGCTTCACAGGGGGGTGGGACACTGAAGCTTTCTTT. Its protein is CASSFTGGWDTEAFF.

The chain employs TRBV7-9 and TRBJ1-5; maybe TRBD1 (5 bases). V lost 9 bases to trimming and J lost 7 bases, with 19 bases between them. The CDR3 has 14 residues. Germline CDR1 and CDR2: SEHNR and FQNEAQ (reference sequence). CDR3 DNA: TGTGCCAGTCCCCCGGGCGGATCAGGGCAGCCCCAGCATTTT. Its protein is CASPPGGSGQPQHF.

This clone was seen only once. The chain has TRBV7-9 and TRBJ1-1; maybe TRBD1 (6 bases). The germline gives CDR1 SEHNR, CDR2 FQNEAQ (reference sequence). Trimming cost V 7 bases and J 10 bases, with 13 bases left between them. The CDR3 has 11 amino acids. The CDR3 loop reads CASTLSGVAFF. CDR3 bases: TGTGCCAGCACCCTTTCAGGGGTAGCTTTCTTT.

This chain joins TRBV30 and TRBJ1-6; D call uncertain. Germline V gives CDR1 GTSNPN, CDR2 SVGIG (reference sequence). The ends were cut back, 0 bases at V and 0 bases at J, with 15 bases in the middle. The CDR3 consists of 18 residues. CDR3 in DNA: TGTGCCTGGAGTGTACTTAGAACGAGGAGCTCCTATAATTCACCCCTCCACTTT. Its protein product is CAWSVLRTRSSYNSPLHF.